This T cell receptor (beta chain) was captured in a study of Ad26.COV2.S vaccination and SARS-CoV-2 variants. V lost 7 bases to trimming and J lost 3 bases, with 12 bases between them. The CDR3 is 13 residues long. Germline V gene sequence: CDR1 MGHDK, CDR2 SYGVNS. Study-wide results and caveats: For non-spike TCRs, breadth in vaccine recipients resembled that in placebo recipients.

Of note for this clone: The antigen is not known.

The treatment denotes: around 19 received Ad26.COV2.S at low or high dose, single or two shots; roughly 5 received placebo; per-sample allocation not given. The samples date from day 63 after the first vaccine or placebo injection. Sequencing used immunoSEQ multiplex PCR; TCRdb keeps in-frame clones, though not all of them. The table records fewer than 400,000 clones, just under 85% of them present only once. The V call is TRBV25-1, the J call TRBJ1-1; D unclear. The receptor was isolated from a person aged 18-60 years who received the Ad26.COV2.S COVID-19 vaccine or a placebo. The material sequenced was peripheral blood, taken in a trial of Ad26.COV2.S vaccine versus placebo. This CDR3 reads CASTYWMDTEAFF. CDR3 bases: TGTGCCAGCACTTATTGGATGGACACTGAAGCTTTCTTT. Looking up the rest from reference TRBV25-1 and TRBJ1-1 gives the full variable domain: EADIYQTPRYLVIGTGKKITLECSQTMGHDKMYWYQQDPGMELHLIHYSYGVNSTEKGDLSSESTVSRIRTEHFPLTLESARPSHTSQYLCASTYWMDTEAFFGQGTRLTVV.